This is a list of T cell receptor beta chains from one sample in a study of blood T cell repertoires in COVID-19. Assay: immunoSEQ multiplex PCR; the TCRdb copy retains only in-frame clones and omits some. This table holds 69,000 or so clones, 80% to 90% found once. Sample: peripheral blood. These receptors were collected from a woman at least 80 years old with active or convalescent COVID-19. Each CDR3 is given with its conserved first and last residue. A D gene is named only where the DNA matches it firmly. The size of a clone is reported for some rows only, either as once, few or many, or as a class for expanded clones.

j_call: TRBJ2-7
d_call: NA
clone_size: NA
v_call: TRBV2
cdr3_aa: CASRKGSPSYEQYF
cdr3_nt: TGTGCCAGCAGGAAGGGGTCCCCATCCTACGAGCAGTACTTC

j_call: TRBJ2-1
d_call: TRBD2
clone_size: few
v_call: TRBV5-1
cdr3_aa: CASSLDLAGTSNEQFF
cdr3_nt: TGCGCCAGCAGCTTGGACCTAGCGGGGACTTCCAATGAGCAGTTCTTC

j_call: TRBJ1-1
d_call: NA
clone_size: NA
v_call: TRBV7-3
cdr3_aa: CASRATVNTEAFF
cdr3_nt: TGTGCCAGCAGGGCGACAGTAAACACTGAAGCTTTCTTT

j_call: TRBJ1-2
d_call: NA
clone_size: NA
v_call: TRBV11-2
cdr3_aa: CASSSIGRDAGYTF
cdr3_nt: TGTGCCAGCAGCTCGATTGGGAGGGACGCTGGCTACACCTTC

j_call: TRBJ2-7
d_call: TRBD2
clone_size: NA
v_call: TRBV7-2
cdr3_aa: CASSLLAGSSYEQYF
cdr3_nt: TGTGCCAGCAGCTTGCTAGCGGGAAGCTCCTACGAGCAGTACTTC

j_call: TRBJ1-5
d_call: NA
clone_size: NA
v_call: TRBV19
cdr3_aa: CASSIPQGNQPQHF
cdr3_nt: TGTGCCAGTAGTATACCCCAGGGCAATCAGCCCCAGCATTTT

j_call: TRBJ2-7
d_call: TRBD2
clone_size: once
v_call: TRBV19
cdr3_aa: CASSKSAGDSYEQYF
cdr3_nt: TGTGCCAGTAGTAAAAGTGCGGGGGACTCCTACGAGCAGTACTTC

j_call: TRBJ1-5
d_call: TRBD1
clone_size: NA
v_call: TRBV2
cdr3_aa: CASRGTGSSFNQPQHF
cdr3_nt: TGTGCCAGCAGGGGGACAGGGTCCTCTTTCAATCAGCCCCAGCATTTT

j_call: TRBJ1-2
d_call: TRBD1
clone_size: NA
v_call: TRBV29-1
cdr3_aa: CSVQTGGRGYTF
cdr3_nt: TGCAGCGTTCAAACAGGGGGCCGGGGCTACACCTTC

j_call: TRBJ1-6
d_call: TRBD1
clone_size: NA
v_call: TRBV28
cdr3_aa: CATGGQGASPLHF
cdr3_nt: TGTGCCACCGGCGGACAGGGGGCTTCACCCCTCCACTTT

j_call: TRBJ1-1
d_call: NA
clone_size: NA
v_call: TRBV28
cdr3_aa: CASTSGNTEAFF
cdr3_nt: TGTGCCAGCACCAGTGGGAACACTGAAGCTTTCTTT

j_call: TRBJ1-2
d_call: TRBD1
clone_size: NA
v_call: TRBV30
cdr3_aa: CAWSPGTGIKGYGYTF
cdr3_nt: TGTGCCTGGAGCCCCGGGACAGGAATAAAGGGATATGGCTACACCTTC

j_call: TRBJ1-4
d_call: NA
clone_size: NA
v_call: TRBV5-1
cdr3_aa: CASSETQSTNEKLFF
cdr3_nt: TGCGCCAGCAGCGAGACACAGTCAACTAATGAAAAACTGTTTTTT

j_call: TRBJ2-7
d_call: TRBD1
clone_size: NA
v_call: TRBV5-1
cdr3_aa: CASSSASVGQGSYEQYF
cdr3_nt: TGCGCCAGCAGCTCTGCGTCGGTGGGACAGGGATCCTACGAGCAGTACTTC

j_call: TRBJ2-3
d_call: TRBD2
clone_size: NA
v_call: TRBV18
cdr3_aa: CASSPTLTSGNSGDTQYF
cdr3_nt: TGTGCCAGCTCACCCACCTTGACTAGCGGGAACTCCGGGGATACGCAGTATTTT

j_call: TRBJ1-5
d_call: NA
clone_size: NA
v_call: TRBV28
cdr3_aa: CASSFSGGRNQPQHF
cdr3_nt: TGTGCCAGCAGTTTTTCGGGGGGTCGCAATCAGCCCCAGCATTTT

j_call: TRBJ1-3
d_call: NA
clone_size: NA
v_call: TRBV5-6
cdr3_aa: CASSLAWSSSGNTIYF
cdr3_nt: TGTGCCAGCAGCTTGGCCTGGTCGAGCTCTGGAAACACCATATATTTT

j_call: TRBJ1-2
d_call: NA
clone_size: NA
v_call: TRBV5-4
cdr3_aa: CASSLVQGYGYTF
cdr3_nt: TGTGCCAGCAGCTTGGTTCAGGGCTATGGCTACACCTTC

j_call: TRBJ2-1
d_call: NA
clone_size: NA
v_call: TRBV11-2
cdr3_aa: CASSLDREAEQFF
cdr3_nt: TGTGCCAGCAGCTTAGACAGGGAGGCCGAGCAGTTCTTC

j_call: TRBJ2-3
d_call: NA
clone_size: few
v_call: TRBV7-3
cdr3_aa: CASSFTPGMGTDTQYF
cdr3_nt: TGTGCCAGCAGCTTTACTCCGGGGATGGGTACAGATACGCAGTATTTT

j_call: TRBJ2-2
d_call: NA
clone_size: NA
v_call: TRBV2
cdr3_aa: CASSVMGPRAGELFF
cdr3_nt: TGTGCCAGCAGTGTAATGGGCCCGAGGGCCGGGGAGCTGTTTTTT

j_call: TRBJ2-3
d_call: TRBD2
clone_size: NA
v_call: TRBV15
cdr3_aa: CATRDLRLAGVNTQYF
cdr3_nt: TGTGCCACCAGGGACCTCCGACTAGCGGGGGTGAATACGCAGTATTTT

j_call: TRBJ2-2
d_call: TRBD2
clone_size: NA
v_call: TRBV6-2/TRBV6-3
cdr3_aa: CASSYPQWGGNTGELFF
cdr3_nt: TGTGCCAGCAGTTACCCGCAGTGGGGGGGGAACACCGGGGAGCTGTTTTTT

j_call: TRBJ2-5
d_call: NA
clone_size: NA
v_call: TRBV4-3
cdr3_aa: CASSPGQGFFETQYF
cdr3_nt: TGCGCCAGCAGCCCAGGGCAGGGCTTTTTTGAGACCCAGTACTTC

j_call: TRBJ2-7
d_call: TRBD1
clone_size: many
v_call: TRBV2
cdr3_aa: CASRGTGYEQYF
cdr3_nt: TGTGCCAGCAGGGGGACAGGGTACGAGCAGTACTTC

j_call: TRBJ1-1
d_call: NA
clone_size: few
v_call: TRBV18
cdr3_aa: CASSRQENTEAFF
cdr3_nt: TGTGCCAGCTCACGTCAGGAGAACACTGAAGCTTTCTTT

j_call: TRBJ1-6
d_call: TRBD1
clone_size: NA
v_call: TRBV27
cdr3_aa: CASSGRGSRGSPLHF
cdr3_nt: TGTGCCAGCAGTGGCAGGGGGTCTCGTGGTTCACCCCTCCACTTT

j_call: TRBJ2-4
d_call: NA
clone_size: once
v_call: TRBV29-1
cdr3_aa: CSVEDMSGGIAKNIQYF
cdr3_nt: TGCAGCGTTGAAGATATGTCAGGGGGGATCGCCAAAAACATTCAGTACTTC

j_call: TRBJ2-7
d_call: TRBD2
clone_size: NA
v_call: TRBV4-1
cdr3_aa: CASTLGWGGSSYEQYF
cdr3_nt: TGCGCCAGCACCCTAGGGTGGGGCGGGAGCTCCTACGAGCAGTACTTC

j_call: TRBJ1-2
d_call: NA
clone_size: NA
v_call: TRBV6-2/TRBV6-3
cdr3_aa: CASSYGGLVGYTF
cdr3_nt: TGTGCCAGCAGTTACGGGGGCCTAGTGGGCTACACCTTC

j_call: TRBJ2-3
d_call: TRBD2
clone_size: NA
v_call: TRBV20-1
cdr3_aa: CSASATSDPTLRGKDTQYF
cdr3_nt: TGCAGTGCTAGTGCGACTAGCGACCCAACCCTTCGGGGCAAGGATACGCAGTATTTT

j_call: TRBJ2-1
d_call: TRBD2
clone_size: NA
v_call: TRBV11-2
cdr3_aa: CASSRTRSPYNEQFF
cdr3_nt: TGTGCCAGCAGCAGGACTAGGTCGCCCTACAATGAGCAGTTCTTC

j_call: TRBJ2-2
d_call: TRBD1
clone_size: NA
v_call: TRBV7-2
cdr3_aa: CASSLQGAGELFF
cdr3_nt: TGTGCCAGCAGCCTCCAGGGGGCCGGGGAGCTGTTTTTT

j_call: TRBJ2-6
d_call: TRBD2
clone_size: NA
v_call: TRBV6-6
cdr3_aa: CASSPPTSGRGGANVLTF
cdr3_nt: TGTGCCAGCAGTCCCCCGACTAGCGGGAGGGGTGGGGCCAACGTCCTGACTTTC

j_call: TRBJ1-1
d_call: NA
clone_size: NA
v_call: TRBV18
cdr3_aa: CASSPEFSTEAFF
cdr3_nt: TGTGCCAGCTCACCGGAGTTTTCCACTGAAGCTTTCTTT

j_call: TRBJ1-2
d_call: TRBD1
clone_size: NA
v_call: TRBV3-1/TRBV3-2
cdr3_aa: CASSQTASGQGTGYTF
cdr3_nt: TGTGCCAGCAGCCAGACAGCGTCGGGACAGGGGACGGGCTACACCTTC

j_call: TRBJ1-1
d_call: TRBD1
clone_size: NA
v_call: TRBV7-2
cdr3_aa: CASSLAQGGTEAFF
cdr3_nt: TGTGCCAGCAGCTTAGCGCAGGGGGGCACTGAAGCTTTCTTT

j_call: TRBJ1-1
d_call: NA
clone_size: NA
v_call: TRBV4-3
cdr3_aa: CASSQPGRENTEAFF
cdr3_nt: TGCGCCAGCAGCCAACCTGGGAGGGAGAACACTGAAGCTTTCTTT

j_call: TRBJ2-2
d_call: NA
clone_size: NA
v_call: TRBV29-1
cdr3_aa: CSVPPPTGELFF
cdr3_nt: TGCAGCGTTCCCCCTCCGACCGGGGAGCTGTTTTTT

j_call: TRBJ1-5
d_call: NA
clone_size: few
v_call: TRBV24-1
cdr3_aa: CATSLAGDQPQHF
cdr3_nt: TGTGCCACCAGTCTGGCGGGAGATCAGCCCCAGCATTTT